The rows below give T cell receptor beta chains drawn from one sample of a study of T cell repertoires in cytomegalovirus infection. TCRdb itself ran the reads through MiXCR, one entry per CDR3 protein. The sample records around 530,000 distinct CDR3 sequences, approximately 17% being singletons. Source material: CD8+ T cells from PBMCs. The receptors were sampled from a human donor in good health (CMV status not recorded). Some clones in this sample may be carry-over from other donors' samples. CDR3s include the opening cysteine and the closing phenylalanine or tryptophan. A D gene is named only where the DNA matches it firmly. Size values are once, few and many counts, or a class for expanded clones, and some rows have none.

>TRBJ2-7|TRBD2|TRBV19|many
TGTGCCAGTACGGCAGCGGGAGCTCGCTCCTACGAGCAGTACTTC
CASTAAGARSYEQYF
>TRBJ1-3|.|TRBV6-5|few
TGTGCCAGCAGAGCCCTGCCTAGGGGGGGCACCACTTTT
CASRALPRGGTTF
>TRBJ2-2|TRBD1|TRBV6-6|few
TGTGCCAGCAGGGACAGGTCAATCGGGGAGCTGTTTTTT
CASRDRSIGELFF
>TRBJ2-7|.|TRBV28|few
TGTGCCAGCAGCCCGCGTACAGGAGGGGCCGAGCAGTACTTC
CASSPRTGGAEQYF
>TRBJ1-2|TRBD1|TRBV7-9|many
TGTGCCAGCAGCCGGACGACAGGGGATAACTATGGCTACACCTTC
CASSRTTGDNYGYTF
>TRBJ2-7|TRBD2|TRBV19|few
TGTGCCAGTAGTGCCGGGACTAGCGGGAGGAACTACGAGCAGTACTTC
CASSAGTSGRNYEQYF
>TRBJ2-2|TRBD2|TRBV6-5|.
TGTGCCAGCAGTTACTTGCGGGAGGGCCTAAACACCGGGGAGCTGTTTTTT
CASSYLREGLNTGELFF
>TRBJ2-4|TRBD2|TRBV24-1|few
TGTGCCACCAGTGATTTCGCCGGTCGACTAGCGGGGGATAAAAACATTCAGTACTTC
CATSDFAGRLAGDKNIQYF
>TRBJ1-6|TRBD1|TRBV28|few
TGTGCCAGCAGTAGGGGGGACAGCAATCATTCACCCCTCCACTTT
CASSRGDSNHSPLHF
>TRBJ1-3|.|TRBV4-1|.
TGCGCCAGCAGCCAAGATGGGAGCTCTGGAAACACCATATATTTT
CASSQDGSSGNTIYF
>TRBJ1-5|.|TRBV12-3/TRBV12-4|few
TGTGCCAGCAGTAACGGGGTTCAGCCCCAGCATTTT
CASSNGVQPQHF
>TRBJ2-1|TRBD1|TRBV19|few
TGTGCCAGTAGTACCCGTGGGACAGGGGACAATGAGCAGTTCTTC
CASSTRGTGDNEQFF
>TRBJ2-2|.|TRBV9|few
TGTGCCAGCAGAGGCGCTACCGCCGAGCTGTTTTTT
CASRGATAELFF
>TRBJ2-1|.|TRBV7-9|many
TGTGCCAGCAGTCTCGCAGGGGATGGCAATGAGCAGTTCTTC
CASSLAGDGNEQFF
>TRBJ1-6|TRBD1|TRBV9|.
TGTGCCAGCAGCGCGGGGGACAGCCCAAATTCACCCCTCCACTTT
CASSAGDSPNSPLHF
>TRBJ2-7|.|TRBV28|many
TGTGCCAGCAGTTTACGCGCAGCCTCCTACGAGCAGTACTTC
CASSLRAASYEQYF
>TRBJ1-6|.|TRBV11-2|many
TGTGCCAGCAGCTTAGTTGGGCAAGGGGTCCTGGAATCACCCCTCCACTTT
CASSLVGQGVLESPLHF
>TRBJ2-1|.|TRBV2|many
TGTGCCAGTAACCCGGGGCTCAACTACAATGAGCAGTTCTTC
CASNPGLNYNEQFF
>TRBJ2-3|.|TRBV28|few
TGTGCCAGCAAAGGAGGAGGAAGCGTCGCAGATACGCAGTATTTT
CASKGGGSVADTQYF
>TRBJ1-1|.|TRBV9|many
TGTGCCAGCAGCGCGGGAGGGCACACTGAAGCTTTCTTT
CASSAGGHTEAFF
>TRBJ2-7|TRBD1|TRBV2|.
TGTGCCAGAAGTGCCGGGACAGGGGACGAGCAGTACTTC
CARSAGTGDEQYF
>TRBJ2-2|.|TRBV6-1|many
TGTGCCAGCAGCCACAGGGACACCGGGGAGCTGTTTTTT
CASSHRDTGELFF
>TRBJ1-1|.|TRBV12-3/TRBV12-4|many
TGTGCCAGCAGTTTTTCCGCCTCCGCGGGGAGAAGAGGTCGGGGCACTGAAGCTTTCTTT
CASSFSASAGRRGRGTEAFF
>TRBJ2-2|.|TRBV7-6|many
TGTGCCAGCAGCGCCAGGGGCCGCGGCACCGGGGAGCTGTTTTTT
CASSARGRGTGELFF
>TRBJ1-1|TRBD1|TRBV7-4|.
TGTGCCAGCGGCTTGGGGCGCCAGGGGGAAGCTTACTTT
CASGLGRQGEAYF
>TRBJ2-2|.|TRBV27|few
TGTGCCAGCAGTTTACCTGGCCTATACGGGGACACCGGGGAGCTGTTTTTT
CASSLPGLYGDTGELFF
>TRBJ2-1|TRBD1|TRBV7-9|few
TGTGCCAGCAGCCGCGGGACAGGGGGCGCAAACAATGAGCAGTTCTTC
CASSRGTGGANNEQFF
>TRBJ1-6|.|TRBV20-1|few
TGCAGTGCCCCAGAAGGAGGGGGGACTTCACCCCTCCACTTT
CSAPEGGGTSPLHF
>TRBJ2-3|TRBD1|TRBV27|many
TGTGCCAGCAGTTTATCGTATCGACAGGGGATGACAGATACGCAGTATTTT
CASSLSYRQGMTDTQYF
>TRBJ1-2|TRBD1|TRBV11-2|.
TGTGCCAGCAGCTTTGACAGGGGCGACTATGGCTACACCTTC
CASSFDRGDYGYTF
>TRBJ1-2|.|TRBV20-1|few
TGCAGTGCTAGAGATACCGGGACCGGCTATGGCTACACCTTC
CSARDTGTGYGYTF
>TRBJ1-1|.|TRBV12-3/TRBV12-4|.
TGTGCCAGCAGTTTACCTGGTTTGAGGGCTGAAGCTTTCTTT
CASSLPGLRAEAFF
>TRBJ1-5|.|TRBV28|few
TGTGCCAGCAGTTTGGGGCAGTACGGCAATCAGCCCCAGCATTTT
CASSLGQYGNQPQHF
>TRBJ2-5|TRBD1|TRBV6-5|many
TGTGCCAGCAGTTGGACCGGGACAGTCCAAGAGACCCAGTACTTC
CASSWTGTVQETQYF
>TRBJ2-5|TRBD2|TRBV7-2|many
TGTGCCAGCAGGATATACCTTAGGGACTGGGGGGGGGAGACCCAGTACTTC
CASRIYLRDWGGETQYF
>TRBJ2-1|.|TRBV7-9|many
TGTGCCAGCAGCTTAGGGGAAATCGACTACAATGAGCAGTTCTTC
CASSLGEIDYNEQFF
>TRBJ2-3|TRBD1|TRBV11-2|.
TGTGCCAGCAGCTTGGGGGACAGGGTAGGGGATACGCAGTATTTT
CASSLGDRVGDTQYF
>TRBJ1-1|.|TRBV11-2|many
TGTGCCAGCAGCCCACGGATAGAGAGGACTGAAGCTTTCTTT
CASSPRIERTEAFF
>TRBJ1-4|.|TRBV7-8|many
TGTGCCAGCAGCTTAGAAGGGTTCCCTCAGGAAAAACTGTTTTTT
CASSLEGFPQEKLFF
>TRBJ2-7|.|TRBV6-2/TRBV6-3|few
TGTGCCAGCAGTTACTCTTCCTCGAGGGAGCAGTACTTC
CASSYSSSREQYF
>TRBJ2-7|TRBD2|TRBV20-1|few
TGCAGTGCTAGAGATGGGGGGGAGGAGGTGCACTACGAGCAGTACTTC
CSARDGGEEVHYEQYF
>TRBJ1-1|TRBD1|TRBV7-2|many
TGTGCCAGCATCGCAAGTCAGGGGGATCCTGAAGCTTTCTTT
CASIASQGDPEAFF
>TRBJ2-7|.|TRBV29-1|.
TGCAGCGTTGATATGACGGGCGAGCAGTACTTC
CSVDMTGEQYF
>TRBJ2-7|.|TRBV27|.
TGTGCCAGCAGTTTAAACGGAGTAATCTCCTACGAGCAGTACTTC
CASSLNGVISYEQYF
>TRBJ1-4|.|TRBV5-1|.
TGCGCCAGCAGCTTGGAGGAGACAACTAATGAAAAACTGTTTTTT
CASSLEETTNEKLFF
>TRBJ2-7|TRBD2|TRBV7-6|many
TGTGCCAGCAGCGAGACTAGCGGGGGACCGAGTAACGAGCAGTACTTC
CASSETSGGPSNEQYF
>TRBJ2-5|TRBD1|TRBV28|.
TGTGCCAGCAGTCCCCTGCCGGGCAGGGGGCAAGAGACCCAGTACTTC
CASSPLPGRGQETQYF
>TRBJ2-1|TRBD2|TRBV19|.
TGTGCCAGTAGAGATCTGGGACTAGCGGCCTACAATGAGCAGTTCTTC
CASRDLGLAAYNEQFF